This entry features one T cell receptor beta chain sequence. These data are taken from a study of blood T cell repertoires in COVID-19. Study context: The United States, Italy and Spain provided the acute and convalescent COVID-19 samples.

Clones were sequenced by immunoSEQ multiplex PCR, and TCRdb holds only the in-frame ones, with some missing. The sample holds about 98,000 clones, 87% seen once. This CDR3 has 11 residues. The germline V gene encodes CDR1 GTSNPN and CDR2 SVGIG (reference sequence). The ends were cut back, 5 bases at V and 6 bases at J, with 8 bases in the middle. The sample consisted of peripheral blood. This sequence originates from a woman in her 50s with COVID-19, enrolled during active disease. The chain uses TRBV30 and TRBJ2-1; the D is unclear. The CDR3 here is CAWGTGNEQFF. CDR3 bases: TGTGCCTGGGGAACGGGCAATGAGCAGTTCTTC. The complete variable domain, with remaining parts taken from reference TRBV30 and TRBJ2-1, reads SQTIHQWPATLVQPVGSPLSLECTVEGTSNPNLYWYRQAAGRGLQLLFYSVGIGQISSEVPQNLSASRPQDRQFILSSKKLLLSDSGFYLCAWGTGNEQFFGPGTRLTVL.